This T cell receptor (beta chain) was observed in a study of shared clonotypes between healthy human individuals. Germline loops: CDR1 SGDLS, CDR2 YYNGEE. The V end lost 0 bases, the J end lost 2 bases, and 9 bases lay between the germline ends. This CDR3 is 14 amino acids long. Repertoires were generated with immunoSEQ multiplex PCR, while TCRdb's copy carries only in-frame clones and drops some. The data hold about 79,000 clones, with 62% observed a single time. The receptor's source is a man aged 30 to 39 in good health. This chain connects TRBV9 to TRBJ2-7; D is ambiguous. The source material was memory CD8+ T cells sorted from blood. The subset: CD45RO+ cells pooled with CCR7-negative TemRA cells. The CDR3 DNA sequence: TGTGCCAGCAGCGTAGACCTTTCTCCCTACGAGCAGTACTTC. It translates to CASSVDLSPYEQYF.